Below, 10 T cell receptor beta chains from the same sample are listed, as sequenced in a study of blood T cell repertoires in COVID-19 (TCRdb year 2020). To prepare the library, the immunoSEQ multiplex PCR assay was applied. This immuneACCESS table, as held by TCRdb, lists in-frame sequences with V and J called but not all clones. Of the missing ones, under half trace to an unresolved V gene in checked studies; the others have no known cause. This sample holds under 50,000 clones; around four fifths were observed only once. The leading ten clones occupy around 40% of the sample. What was sequenced was peripheral blood. These TCRs come from a man older than 75 with active or convalescent COVID-19.

This chain uses TRBV19 with TRBJ1-1, with 7 bases lining up with TRBD1. This CDR3 has 16 residues. Trimming at V came to 3 bases and at J to 1 base, leaving 8 bases not matched to a gene. Germline loops: CDR1 LNHDA, CDR2 SQIVND (reference sequence). The CDR3 sequence is CASSIIPGQRNTEAFF. Here the CDR3 DNA reads TGTGCCAGTAGTATCATCCCGGGACAGAGGAACACTGAAGCTTTCTTT.

The V call is TRBV30, the J call TRBJ1-6, with D hard to call. The length of the CDR3 is 12 residues. V dropped 3 bases and J dropped 7 bases, with 7 bases sitting between them. The germline V gene encodes CDR1 GTSNPN and CDR2 SVGIG (reference sequence). CDR3 sequence reads: CAWRRGNSPLHF. The CDR3 nucleotides are TGTGCCTGGAGGCGGGGAAATTCACCCCTCCACTTT. Full variable domain (remainder filled in from reference TRBV30 and TRBJ1-6): SQTIHQWPATLVQPVGSPLSLECTVEGTSNPNLYWYRQAAGRGLQLLFYSVGIGQISSEVPQNLSASRPQDRQFILSSKKLLLSDSGFYLCAWRRGNSPLHFGNGTRLTVT.

V is TRBV11-2 and J is TRBJ2-7; no firm D call. V was cut by 5 bases and J by 6 bases, with 11 bases left in between. Looked up from germline, CDR1 is SGHAT and CDR2 is FQNNGV. The CDR3 extends over 12 amino acids. The CDR3 sequence: CASSTRYGEQYF. In DNA, the CDR3 is TGTGCCAGCAGCACGAGGTACGGCGAGCAGTACTTC.

The CDR3 DNA reads TGTGCCAGCAGCTTATATCAGGGGCATTCTAATGAAAAACTGTTTTTT. Translated, it gives CASSLYQGHSNEKLFF. The rearrangement uses TRBV7-9 and TRBJ1-4; D may be TRBD1 (6 bases). CDR3 length equals 16 residues. CDR1 SEHNR and CDR2 FQNEAQ come from the germline V gene (reference sequence). The V gene lost 2 bases and the J gene lost 3 bases, with 13 bases spanning the gap.

This chain links TRBV6-6 with TRBJ1-4; perhaps TRBD1 as D (6 bases). Looked up from germline, CDR1 is MNHNY and CDR2 is SVGAGI (reference sequence). The CDR3 covers 15 residues. Trimming removed 5 bases at V and 5 bases at J, with 15 bases between. CDR3 in DNA: TGTGCCAGCAGTCGACAAGGGGGTTACAATGAAAAACTGTTTTTT. The encoded protein is CASSRQGGYNEKLFF.

The chain carries TRBV9 and TRBJ1-1; D is possibly TRBD1 (5 bases). This CDR3 has 16 residues. Trimming shortened V by 3 bases and J by 0 bases, and 15 bases separated the two germline ends. Germline assignment: CDR1 SGDLS and CDR2 YYNGEE. CDR3 region: CASSDTQTALNTEAFF. In DNA, the CDR3 is TGTGCCAGCAGCGATACCCAGACAGCCTTGAACACTGAAGCTTTCTTT.

At least ten counts were recorded for this clone. The DNA of the CDR3 is TGTGCCAGTAGTTGGGGACAGTACAATGAGCAGTTCTTC. This translates into CASSWGQYNEQFF. V is TRBV19 and J is TRBJ2-1, with TRBD1 matching over 7 bases. The germline gives CDR1 LNHDA, CDR2 SQIVND (reference sequence). The CDR3 has 13 amino acids. The V segment lost 5 bases and the J segment 4 bases; nucleotides outside the gene matches: 2.

The chain employs TRBV28 and TRBJ2-4; 7 bases agree with TRBD1. The junction had 4 bases not matched to a gene; V was cut back by 5 bases and J by 6 bases. CDR3 size: 13 residues. From germline, CDR1 is MDHEN and CDR2 SYDVKM. The CDR3 spells CASSGTERNIQYF. The DNA of the CDR3 is TGTGCCAGCAGTGGGACAGAGAGAAACATTCAGTACTTC.

In DNA form, the CDR3 reads TGTGCCAGCAGTGCAACCGGGACAGGGGGCGGAGCTTTCTTT. This gives the protein CASSATGTGGGAFF. The V call is TRBV28, the J call TRBJ1-1, with TRBD1 matching over 12 bases. In germline, CDR1 is MDHEN, CDR2 SYDVKM. This CDR3 is built from 14 residues. After removal of 5 bases from V and 10 bases from J, the junction contained 8 bases not matched to a gene. The entire variable domain, with the rest obtained from reference TRBV28 and TRBJ1-1, is as follows: DVKVTQSSRYLVKRTGEKVFLECVQDMDHENMFWYRQDPGLGLRLIYFSYDVKMKEKGDIPEGYSVSREKKERFSLILESASTNQTSMYLCASSATGTGGGAFFGQGTRLTVV.

This clone appeared a single time. The chain links TRBV10-3 to TRBJ1-1; D ambiguous. This CDR3 comprises 16 residues. The V gene's germline CDR1 is ENHRY and CDR2 SYGVKD. The V end lost 5 bases, the J end lost 1 base, and 17 bases lay between the germline ends. CDR3 loop: CAISPTTDFRNTEAFF. In DNA, the CDR3 is TGTGCCATCAGTCCGACGACCGACTTTAGGAACACTGAAGCTTTCTTT.